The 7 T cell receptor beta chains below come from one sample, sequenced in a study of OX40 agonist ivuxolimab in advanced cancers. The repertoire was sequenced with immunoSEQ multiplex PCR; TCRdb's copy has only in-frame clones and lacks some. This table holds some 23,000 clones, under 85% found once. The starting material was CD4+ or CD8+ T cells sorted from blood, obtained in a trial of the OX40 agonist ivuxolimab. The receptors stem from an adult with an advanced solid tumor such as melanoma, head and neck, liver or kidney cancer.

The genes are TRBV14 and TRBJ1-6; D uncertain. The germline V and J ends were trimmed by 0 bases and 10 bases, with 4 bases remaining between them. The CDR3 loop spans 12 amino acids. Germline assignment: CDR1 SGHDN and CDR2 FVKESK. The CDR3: CASSQDRSPLHF. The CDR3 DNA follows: TGTGCCAGCAGCCAAGATCGGTCACCCCTCCACTTT.

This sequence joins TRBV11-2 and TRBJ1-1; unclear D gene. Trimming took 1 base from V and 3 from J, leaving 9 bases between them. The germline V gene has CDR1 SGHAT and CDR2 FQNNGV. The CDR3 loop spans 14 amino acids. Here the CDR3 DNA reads TGTGCCAGCAGCTTAGGTACGGAGTACACTGAAGCTTTCTTT. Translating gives CASSLGTEYTEAFF.

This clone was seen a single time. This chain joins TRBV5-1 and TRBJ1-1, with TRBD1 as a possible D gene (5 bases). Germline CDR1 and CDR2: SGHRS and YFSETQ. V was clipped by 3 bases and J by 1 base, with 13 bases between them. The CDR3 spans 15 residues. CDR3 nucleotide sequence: TGCGCCAGCAGCTGGGGCTGGGGCGCGAACACTGAAGCTTTCTTT. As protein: CASSWGWGANTEAFF.

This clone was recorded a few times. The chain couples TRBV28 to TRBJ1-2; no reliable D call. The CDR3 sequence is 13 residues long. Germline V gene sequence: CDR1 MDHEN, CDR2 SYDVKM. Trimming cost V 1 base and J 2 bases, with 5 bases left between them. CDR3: CASSLYSNYGYTF. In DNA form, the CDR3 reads TGTGCCAGCAGTTTATATTCGAACTATGGCTACACCTTC.

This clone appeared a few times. The CDR3 DNA reads as TGTGCCAGCAGGGGACAGGGTTTGAACACTGAAGCTTTCTTT. Translating gives CASRGQGLNTEAFF. The chain combines TRBV28 with TRBJ1-1; 9 positions agree with TRBD1. CDR3 length: 14 amino acids. CDR1 and CDR2 from the germline V gene are MDHEN and SYDVKM. With V trimmed by 6 bases and J by 0 bases, 2 bases remained unmatched.

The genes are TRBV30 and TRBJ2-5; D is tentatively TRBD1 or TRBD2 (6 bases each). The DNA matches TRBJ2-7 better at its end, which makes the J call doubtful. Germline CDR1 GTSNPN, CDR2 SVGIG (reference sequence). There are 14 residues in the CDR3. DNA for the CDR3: TGTGCCTACAGGCCGGGGGCGGGCCCCTACGAGCAGTACTTC. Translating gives CAYRPGAGPYEQYF.

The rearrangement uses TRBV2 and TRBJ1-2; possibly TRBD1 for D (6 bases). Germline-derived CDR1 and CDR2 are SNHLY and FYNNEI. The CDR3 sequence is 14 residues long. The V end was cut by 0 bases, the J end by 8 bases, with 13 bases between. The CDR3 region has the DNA TGTGCCAGCAGTGAAGCGGGCGCCAGGGGAGGCTACACCTTC. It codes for CASSEAGARGGYTF.